This T cell receptor beta chain derives from a study of blood T cell repertoires in COVID-19. Study-wide background: Italy, Spain and the United States were the sources of the convalescent and acute COVID-19 samples.

The table lists this clone with a few counts. Trimming stripped 6 bases from V and 6 bases from J, with 14 bases between. This CDR3 comprises 13 residues. In the source study's methods: Estimated nucleated cell counts came from reference gene primer amplification. Profiling relied on immunoSEQ multiplex PCR, and the TCRdb table lists in-frame clones only, not all of them. The D gene and trimming were derived from the DNA, and the V and J assignments and clone size from that table. The table shows 130,000 to 150,000 clones, with about four fifths occurring only once. The chain uses TRBV12-3 or TRBV12-4 and TRBJ1-1; possibly TRBD1 for D (5 bases). The origin of this receptor is a human donor with acute or convalescent COVID-19. The donor label of this sample is uncertain. Sequencing input: peripheral blood. CDR3 DNA: TGTGCCAGCAGACCCCGCCAGGGCGCTGAAGCTTTCTTT. Encoded protein: CASRPRQGAEAFF.